Included here is one T cell receptor beta chain sequence, with context. These data originate in a study of Ad26.COV2.S vaccination and SARS-CoV-2 variants. The table came from immunoSEQ multiplex PCR; TCRdb's copy has only in-frame clones and leaves some out. The sample records some 480,000 clones, 87% being singletons. Treatment noted: roughly 18 received Ad26.COV2.S at low or high dose, single or two shots; about 5 received placebo; per-sample allocation not given. After the first vaccine or placebo injection, samples were drawn on day 63. This person who donated was an adult of 18-55 years in Boston. The receptor was derived from a person between 18 and 59 years old who received the Ad26.COV2.S COVID-19 vaccine or a placebo. The specimen comprised peripheral blood, sampled in a trial of Ad26.COV2.S vaccine versus placebo.

The CDR3: CASSLKTAFGEKLFF. DNA for the CDR3: TGTGCCAGTAGTCTAAAGACCGCTTTTGGGGAAAAACTGTTTTTT. The V gene is TRBV19, the J gene TRBJ1-4; D gene ambiguous. V was cut by 5 bases and J by 8 bases, with 18 bases left in between. Germline V CDR1 and CDR2: LNHDA, SQIVND (reference sequence). The length of the CDR3 is 15 residues.